The 14 T cell receptor beta chains reported below all come from one sample, sequenced in a study of blood T cell repertoires in COVID-19. Produced via immunoSEQ multiplex PCR; TCRdb's table is partial and in-frame only. In the table there are under 100,000 clones, about 85% of which are singletons. Sequencing used peripheral blood. These receptor sequences come from a woman older than 75 with COVID-19, enrolled during active disease.

The CDR3 coding sequence is TGTGCCAGCAGTTTTGAGGATTATGGCTACACCTTC. This gives the protein CASSFEDYGYTF. The chain links TRBV12-3 or TRBV12-4 to TRBJ1-2; no reliable D call. V was trimmed by 3 bases and J by 5 bases, leaving 7 bases between them. This CDR3 region has 12 residues.

This clone was observed a single time. The chain employs TRBV10-2 and TRBJ2-1; the match to TRBD2 covers 13 bases. The germline gives CDR1 WSHSY, CDR2 SAAADI. The J segment lost 3 bases and the V segment lost 4 bases, leaving 12 bases of the junction unmatched. This CDR3 has 19 residues. For the CDR3, the DNA is TGCGCCAGCAGTGCCCGGGGAAGTACTAGCGGGAGGGACTACAATGAGCAGTTCTTC. As protein: CASSARGSTSGRDYNEQFF.

The rearrangement joins TRBV6-5 to TRBJ2-1; TRBD2 matches 7 bases. Germline V gene sequence: CDR1 MNHEY, CDR2 SVGAGI. Trimming removed 0 bases from V and 7 bases from J; junction bases left unmatched: 3. This CDR3 region has 14 residues. As DNA, the CDR3 is TGTGCCAGCAGTTACTCTTGGACTAGGAATGAGCAGTTCTTC. Encoded protein: CASSYSWTRNEQFF.

As for this clone: Other DNA sequences in the same sample also yield this CDR3. The chain's CDR3 is CASSSSGTGDEKLFF. The CDR3 region has the DNA TGTGCCAGCAGTTCCTCCGGGACAGGCGATGAAAAACTGTTTTTT. The chain uses TRBV28 and TRBJ1-4; 8 positions match TRBD1. The junction had 7 bases not matched to a gene; V was cut back by 4 bases and J by 6 bases. From germline, CDR1 is MDHEN and CDR2 SYDVKM. The CDR3 covers 15 residues.

Here the CDR3 DNA reads TGTGCCAGCAGTGTATCGGACAGAGCCAATTCACCCCTCCACTTT. Translated: CASSVSDRANSPLHF. The V call is TRBV3-1 (or the pseudogene TRBV3-2), the J call TRBJ1-6, with D maybe TRBD1 (6 bases). The length of the CDR3 is 15 residues. Per the germline V gene, CDR1 is LGHDT and CDR2 is YNNKEL (reference sequence). V lost 6 bases and J 7 bases, leaving 16 bases between the germline ends.

The chain employs TRBV6-6 and TRBJ1-2; 9 positions match TRBD1. CDR3 length: 18 amino acids. Germline assignment: CDR1 MNHNY and CDR2 SVGAGI (reference sequence). After removal of 5 bases from V and 1 base from J, the junction contained 14 bases not matched to a gene. The CDR3 nucleotides are TGTGCCAGCAGTCTTCGGCCGGGACAGGGAGCGATTAACTATGGCTACACCTTC. It encodes CASSLRPGQGAINYGYTF.

The chain is built from TRBV7-9 and TRBJ2-1; no firm D call. CDR1 SEHNR and CDR2 FQNEAQ come from the germline V gene (reference sequence). V was shortened by 5 bases and J by 2 bases, with 10 bases between the two germline ends. This CDR3 contains 14 residues. CDR3 DNA sequence: TGTGCCAGCAGCAGGAACGGAGCCTACAATGAGCAGTTCTTC. This gives the protein CASSRNGAYNEQFF.

The J gene is TRBJ2-3, the V gene TRBV6-1, with 7 bases matching TRBD1. The ends lost 4 bases at V and 1 base at J; junction bases unmatched: 8. Germline V gene lookup returns CDR1 MNHNS and CDR2 SASEGT. This CDR3 is 16 amino acids long. The CDR3 coding sequence is TGTGCCAGCAGTGTCTTTCGGGACAGCCGCACAGATACGCAGTATTTT. This translates into CASSVFRDSRTDTQYF.

In this sample, this clone turned up a few times. The rearrangement links TRBV12-3 or TRBV12-4 to TRBJ1-3; 7 bases are a match to TRBD1. The V and J ends lost 6 bases and 16 bases, in that order; junction bases with no gene match: 9. The CDR3 runs to 11 residues. The CDR3 here is CASSPGQAWYF. The CDR3 coding sequence is TGTGCCAGCAGCCCTGGACAGGCTTGGTATTTT.

This clone was recorded a few times. The chain employs TRBV7-2 and TRBJ1-6; TRBD1 might be the D (5 bases). V gave up 1 base and J gave up 5 bases, with 9 bases separating them. The germline V gene encodes CDR1 SGHTA and CDR2 FQGNSA. The length of the CDR3 is 15 residues. CDR3 nucleotide sequence: TGTGCCAGCAGCTTAGAGGGCAGGGATAATTCACCCCTCCACTTT. It specifies CASSLEGRDNSPLHF.

This chain links TRBV28 with TRBJ1-3; TRBD1 matches 9 bases. The CDR3 runs 15 residues. V lost 5 bases, J lost 0 bases, and 2 bases stayed unmatched. Germline CDR1 and CDR2: MDHEN and SYDVKM. The CDR3 here is CASSPGQGSGNTIYF. CDR3 nucleotides: TGTGCCAGCAGTCCGGGACAGGGCTCTGGAAACACCATATATTTT.

With respect to this clone: The junction departs from germline at one end; a sequencing error may be responsible. The chain uses TRBV28 and TRBJ1-5; TRBD1 is a possible D gene (5 bases). From germline, CDR1 is MDHEN and CDR2 SYDVKM. The length of the CDR3 is 9 residues. The CDR3 protein is CASGPGLYF. The CDR3 DNA sequence: TGTGCCAGCGGACCGGGACTATATTTT.

The chain joins TRBV6-5 to TRBJ2-7; weak D call: TRBD1 (6 bases). This CDR3 comprises 13 residues. V dropped 6 bases and J dropped 1 base, with 10 bases sitting between them. CDR1 and CDR2 (germline): MNHEY, SVGAGI. CDR3 residues: CASSHRVSYEQYF. The DNA for the CDR3 is TGTGCCAGCAGCCACAGGGTTTCCTACGAGCAGTACTTC.

This clone was found a few times. The chain recombines TRBV29-1 with TRBJ2-5; perhaps TRBD2 as D (6 bases). CDR1 SQVTM and CDR2 ANQGSEA come from the germline V gene. Deletions cut 8 bases from V and 5 bases from J, with 18 bases between. This CDR3 has 13 residues. CDR3: CSPTIGGRETQYF. In nucleotides, the CDR3 is TGCAGCCCTACAATAGGAGGGCGGGAGACCCAGTACTTC.